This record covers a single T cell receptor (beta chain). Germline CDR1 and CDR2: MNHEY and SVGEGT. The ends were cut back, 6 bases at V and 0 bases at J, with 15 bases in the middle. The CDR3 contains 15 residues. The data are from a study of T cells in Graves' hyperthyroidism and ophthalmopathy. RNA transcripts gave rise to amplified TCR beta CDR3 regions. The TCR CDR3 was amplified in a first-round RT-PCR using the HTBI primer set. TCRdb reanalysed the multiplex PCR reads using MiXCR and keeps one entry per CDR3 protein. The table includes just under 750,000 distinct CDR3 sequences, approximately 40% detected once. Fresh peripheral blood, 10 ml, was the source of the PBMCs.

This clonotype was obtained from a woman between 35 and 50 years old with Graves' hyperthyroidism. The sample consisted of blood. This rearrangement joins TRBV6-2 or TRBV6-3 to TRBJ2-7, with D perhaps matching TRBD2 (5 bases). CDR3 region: CASSLISESSYEQYF. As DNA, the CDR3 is TGTGCCAGCAGCCTCATTAGCGAGAGCTCCTACGAGCAGTACTTC.